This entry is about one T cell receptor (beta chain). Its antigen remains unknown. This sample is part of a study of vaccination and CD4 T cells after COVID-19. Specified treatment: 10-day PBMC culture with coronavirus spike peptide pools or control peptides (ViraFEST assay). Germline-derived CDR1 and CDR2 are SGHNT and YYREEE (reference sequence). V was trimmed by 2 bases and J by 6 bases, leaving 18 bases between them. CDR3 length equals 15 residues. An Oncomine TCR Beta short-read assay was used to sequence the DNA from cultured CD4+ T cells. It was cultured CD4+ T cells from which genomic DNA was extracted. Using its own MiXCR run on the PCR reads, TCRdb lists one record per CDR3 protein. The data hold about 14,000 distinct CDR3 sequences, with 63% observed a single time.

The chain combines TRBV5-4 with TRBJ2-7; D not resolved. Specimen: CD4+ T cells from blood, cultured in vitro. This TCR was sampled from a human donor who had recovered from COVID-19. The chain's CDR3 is CASSLPQGNFGEQYF. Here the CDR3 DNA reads TGTGCCAGCAGCTTACCCCAAGGGAACTTCGGCGAGCAGTACTTC.